The rows below give T cell receptor beta chains drawn from one sample of a study of blood T cell repertoires in COVID-19. Produced via immunoSEQ multiplex PCR; TCRdb's table is partial and in-frame only. This table has 200,000 to 250,000 clones, about 80% appearing once. The sequenced sample consisted of PBMCs or T cells enriched from blood (not recorded which). The receptors shown here come from a woman between 40 and 50 years old with acute COVID-19. Both conserved end residues are part of each CDR3. Fields, in order: V gene, D gene, clone size, J gene, CDR3 protein, CDR3 DNA. A D gene is named only where the DNA matches it firmly. Clone size is given for some rows only: seen once, a few or many times, or a class if the clone is expanded.

TRBV4-2,TRBD2,-,TRBJ2-3,CASSQGGAGEDTQYF,TGTGCCAGCAGCCAAGGCGGAGCGGGAGAAGATACGCAGTATTTT
TRBV7-2,-,-,TRBJ1-2,CASSLVVWQGNGYTF,TGTGCCAGCAGCTTAGTAGTTTGGCAGGGAAATGGCTACACCTTC
TRBV7-2,-,-,TRBJ1-5,CASSPHPRQGNQPQHF,TGTGCCAGCAGCCCACACCCCAGACAGGGCAATCAGCCCCAGCATTTT
TRBV12-3/TRBV12-4,-,many,TRBJ1-1,CASSLGGTVAFF,TGTGCCAGCAGTTTGGGGGGGACGGTAGCTTTCTTT
TRBV24-1,TRBD2,-,TRBJ2-7,CATSDLLADSYEQYF,TGTGCCACCAGTGATTTACTAGCGGACAGCTACGAGCAGTACTTC
TRBV4-3,TRBD1,-,TRBJ2-2,CASSQDLGQGGDTGELFF,TGCGCCAGCAGCCAAGATCTGGGACAGGGGGGAGACACCGGGGAGCTGTTTTTT
TRBV9,TRBD1,-,TRBJ1-1,CASSVGGGTVEAFF,TGTGCCAGCAGCGTTGGGGGTGGGACAGTTGAAGCTTTCTTT
TRBV20-1,-,few,TRBJ1-2,CSASTTGGYTF,TGCAGTGCTTCCACAACGGGAGGCTACACCTTC
TRBV2,-,-,TRBJ1-5,CASSESGKYQPQHF,TGTGCCAGCAGTGAATCCGGGAAGTATCAGCCCCAGCATTTT
TRBV7-9,-,-,TRBJ2-5,CASSLGGGQVETQYF,TGTGCCAGCAGCTTGGGCGGGGGCCAGGTGGAGACCCAGTACTTC
TRBV5-1,-,-,TRBJ1-4,CASSLDREAAQFRNEKLFF,TGCGCCAGCAGCTTGGACCGCGAGGCCGCACAATTTAGAAATGAAAAACTGTTTTTT
TRBV28,TRBD2,-,TRBJ2-1,CASSLTSDEQFF,TGTGCCAGCAGTTTAACTAGCGACGAGCAGTTCTTC
TRBV7-9,TRBD1,-,TRBJ1-1,CASSLAGGTGTSLTFF,TGTGCCAGCAGCTTAGCGGGTGGGACAGGCACTTCCTTAACTTTCTTT
TRBV6-2/TRBV6-3,TRBD2,once,TRBJ2-3,CASSYSIEREEAHDTQYF,TGTGCCAGCAGTTACTCTATTGAGCGGGAGGAAGCACATGATACGCAGTATTTT
TRBV19,TRBD1,-,TRBJ2-7,CASSQGAGEQYF,TGTGCCAGTAGTCAGGGGGCCGGCGAGCAGTACTTC
TRBV4-2,-,many,TRBJ1-2,CASSQLKGRGGGYTF,TGTGCCAGCAGCCAGTTGAAGGGCAGGGGTGGCGGCTACACCTTC
TRBV6-5,TRBD1,-,TRBJ1-2,CASRGQVTDGYTF,TGTGCCAGCAGAGGACAGGTTACCGATGGCTACACCTTC
TRBV4-3,TRBD2,-,TRBJ2-3,CASSQWTSGEITDTQYF,TGCGCCAGCAGCCAATGGACTAGCGGGGAGATAACAGATACGCAGTATTTT
TRBV12-3/TRBV12-4,-,-,TRBJ1-1,CASSFISEAFF,TGTGCCAGCAGTTTTATCTCTGAAGCTTTCTTT
TRBV6-5,-,-,TRBJ2-6,CASRTGSSGANVLTF,TGTGCCAGCAGAACAGGGTCCTCTGGGGCCAACGTCCTGACTTTC
TRBV14,-,-,TRBJ1-2,CASSQGDYGYTF,TGTGCCAGCAGCCAAGGAGACTATGGCTACACCTTC
TRBV28,-,once,TRBJ1-1,CASSSPGLGRPEAFF,TGTGCCAGCAGTTCTCCGGGACTAGGGCGTCCTGAAGCTTTCTTT
TRBV10-2,-,once,TRBJ2-6,CASSVSESGANVLTF,TGCGCCAGCAGTGTATCCGAGTCTGGGGCCAACGTCCTGACTTTC
TRBV28,TRBD2,-,TRBJ2-3,CASGVVAGVDTQYF,TGTGCCAGCGGCGTGGTAGCGGGAGTAGATACGCAGTATTTT
TRBV19,TRBD2,-,TRBJ2-1,CASSPESLLAGVYNEQFF,TGTGCCAGTAGTCCCGAATCCTTGCTAGCGGGGGTTTACAATGAGCAGTTCTTC
TRBV7-9,-,-,TRBJ1-1,CASGQGGNTEAFF,TGTGCCAGCGGGCAGGGAGGGAACACTGAAGCTTTCTTT
TRBV18,-,-,TRBJ1-1,CASSPLGQYTEAFF,TGTGCCAGCTCACCACTCGGACAGTACACTGAAGCTTTCTTT
TRBV2,-,few,TRBJ1-1,CASSEDRGTEAFF,TGTGCCAGCAGTGAAGATCGGGGGACTGAAGCTTTCTTT